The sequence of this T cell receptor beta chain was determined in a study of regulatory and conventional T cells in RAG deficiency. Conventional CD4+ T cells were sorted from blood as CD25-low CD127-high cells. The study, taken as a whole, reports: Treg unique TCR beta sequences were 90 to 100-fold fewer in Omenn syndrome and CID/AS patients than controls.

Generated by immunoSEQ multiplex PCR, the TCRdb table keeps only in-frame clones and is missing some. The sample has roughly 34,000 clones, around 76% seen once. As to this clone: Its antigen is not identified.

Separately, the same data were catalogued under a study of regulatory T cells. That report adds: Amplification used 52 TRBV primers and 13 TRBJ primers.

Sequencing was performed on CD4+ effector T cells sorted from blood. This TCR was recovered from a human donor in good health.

CDR3 nucleotide sequence: TGTGCCAGCAGCTTAGGGACAGATCAGCCCCAGCATTTT. Translating gives CASSLGTDQPQHF. The rearrangement links TRBV11-1 to TRBJ1-5; tentative D call: TRBD1 (6 bases). The germline CDR1 and CDR2 sequences are SGHAT and FQDESV (reference sequence). This CDR3 has 13 residues. V lost 1 base to trimming and J lost 5 bases, with 6 bases between them.